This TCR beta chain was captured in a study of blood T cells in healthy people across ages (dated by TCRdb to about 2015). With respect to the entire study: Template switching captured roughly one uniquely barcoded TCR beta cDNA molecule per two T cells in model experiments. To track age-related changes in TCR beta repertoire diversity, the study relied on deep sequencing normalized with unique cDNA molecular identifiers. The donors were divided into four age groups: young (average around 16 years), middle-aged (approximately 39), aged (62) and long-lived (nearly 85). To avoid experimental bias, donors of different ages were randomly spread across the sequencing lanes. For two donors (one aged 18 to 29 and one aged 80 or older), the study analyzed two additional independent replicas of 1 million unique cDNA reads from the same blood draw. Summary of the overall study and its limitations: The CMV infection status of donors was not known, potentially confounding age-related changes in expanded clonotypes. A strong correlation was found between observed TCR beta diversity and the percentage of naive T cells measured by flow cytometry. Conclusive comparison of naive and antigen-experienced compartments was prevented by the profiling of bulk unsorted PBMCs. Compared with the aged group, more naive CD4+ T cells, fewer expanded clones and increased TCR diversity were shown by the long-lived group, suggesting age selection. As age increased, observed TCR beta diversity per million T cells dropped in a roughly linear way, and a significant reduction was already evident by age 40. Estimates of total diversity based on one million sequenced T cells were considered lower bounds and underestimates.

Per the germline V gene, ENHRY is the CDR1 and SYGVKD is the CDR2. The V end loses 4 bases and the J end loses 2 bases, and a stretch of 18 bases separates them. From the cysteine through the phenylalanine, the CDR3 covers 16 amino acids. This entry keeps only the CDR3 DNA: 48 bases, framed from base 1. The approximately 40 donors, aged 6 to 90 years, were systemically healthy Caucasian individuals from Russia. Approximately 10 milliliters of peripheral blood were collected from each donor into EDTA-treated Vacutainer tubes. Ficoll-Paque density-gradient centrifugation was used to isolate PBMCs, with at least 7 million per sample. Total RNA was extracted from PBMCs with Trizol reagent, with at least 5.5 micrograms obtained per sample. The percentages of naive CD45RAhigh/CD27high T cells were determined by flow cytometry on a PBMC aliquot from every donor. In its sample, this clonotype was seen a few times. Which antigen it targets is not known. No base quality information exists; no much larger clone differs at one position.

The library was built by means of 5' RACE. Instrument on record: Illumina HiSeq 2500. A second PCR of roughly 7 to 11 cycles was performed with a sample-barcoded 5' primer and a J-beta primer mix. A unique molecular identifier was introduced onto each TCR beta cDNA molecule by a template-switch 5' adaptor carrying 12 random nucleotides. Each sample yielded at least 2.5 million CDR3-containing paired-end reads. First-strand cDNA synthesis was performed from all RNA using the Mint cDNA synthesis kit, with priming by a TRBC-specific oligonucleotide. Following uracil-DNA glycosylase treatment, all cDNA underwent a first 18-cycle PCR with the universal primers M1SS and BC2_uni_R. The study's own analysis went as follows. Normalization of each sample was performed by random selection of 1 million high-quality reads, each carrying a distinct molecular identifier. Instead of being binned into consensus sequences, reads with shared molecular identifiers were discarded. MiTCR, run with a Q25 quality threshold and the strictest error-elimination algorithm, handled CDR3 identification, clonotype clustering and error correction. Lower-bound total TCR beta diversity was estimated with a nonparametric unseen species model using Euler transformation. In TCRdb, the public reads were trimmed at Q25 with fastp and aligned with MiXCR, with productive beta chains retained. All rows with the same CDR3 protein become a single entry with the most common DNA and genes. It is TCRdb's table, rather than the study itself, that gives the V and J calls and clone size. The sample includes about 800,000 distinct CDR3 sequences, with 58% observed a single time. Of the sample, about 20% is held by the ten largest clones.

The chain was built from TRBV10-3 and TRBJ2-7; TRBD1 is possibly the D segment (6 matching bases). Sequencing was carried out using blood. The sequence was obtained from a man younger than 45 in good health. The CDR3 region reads CAISGGQVGQTYEQYF. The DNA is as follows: TGTGCCATCAGTGGGGGGCAGGTAGGACAGACCTACGAGCAGTACTTC.